A single sample is the source of the 17 T cell receptor beta chains below, sequenced in a study of human T cells and chemical hapten exposure. The time point was: patch test 1, 2 weeks after DPC sensitization. Described treatment: therapeutic diphenylcyclopropenone sensitization with weekly scalp DPC. MiXCR, applied by TCRdb to the RACE reads, yields one record per CDR3 protein. In the table there are 300,000 to 450,000 distinct CDR3 sequences, roughly 4.8% of which are singletons. The sample consisted of whole blood, taken in connection with sensitization to the hapten diphenylcyclopropenone (DPC). The origin of the receptors is a woman between 45 and 65 years old with alopecia areata. Some clones in this sample may be carry-over from other donors' samples.

This clonotype was observed at least ten times. CDR3 DNA sequence: TGTGCCAGCAGCTCGAGACAGGGGAGGGTCACTGAAGCTTTCTTT. This translates into CASSSRQGRVTEAFF. The chain combines TRBV7-8 with TRBJ1-1; 8 nucleotides align to TRBD1. The CDR3 sequence is 15 residues long. The J segment lost 4 bases and the V segment lost 4 bases, leaving 8 bases of the junction unmatched. CDR1 is SGHVS, CDR2 FQNEAQ, per germline.

V usage is TRBV5-1 and J usage is TRBJ2-1; 7 positions match TRBD1. The CDR3 is 13 residues long. V gave up 0 bases and J gave up 9 bases; unmatched junction bases: 3. The V gene's germline CDR1 is SGHRS and CDR2 YFSETQ. The CDR3 loop is CASSLGQGGEQFF. CDR3 nucleotides: TGCGCCAGCAGCTTGGGACAGGGCGGTGAGCAGTTCTTC.

This clonotype came up many times. CDR3 nucleotides: TGTGCCAGCTCACCGCGGGGAGGCGCAGATACGCAGTATTTT. Protein sequence: CASSPRGGADTQYF. V and J are TRBV18 and TRBJ2-3; maybe TRBD2 (6 bases). Trimming took 3 bases from V and 4 from J, leaving 11 bases between them. The CDR3 extends over 14 amino acids. The V gene's germline CDR1 is KGHSH and CDR2 LQKENI.

This clonotype came up many times. The gene calls are TRBV12-3 or TRBV12-4 and TRBJ1-1, with D unresolved. The CDR3 has 13 residues. Trimming shortened V by 3 bases and J by 4 bases, and 9 bases separated the two germline ends. CDR3 sequence: CASSFSGITEAFF. DNA for the CDR3: TGTGCCAGCAGTTTTTCTGGGATCACTGAAGCTTTCTTT.

This clonotype came up many times. The chain carries TRBV5-6 and TRBJ2-1; TRBD1 aligns across 7 bases. Germline assignment: CDR1 SGHDT and CDR2 YYEEEE. The CDR3 runs 14 residues. With V trimmed by 3 bases and J by 1 base, 1 base remained unmatched. The CDR3, as DNA: TGTGCCAGCAGCTGGGGACAGTCCTACAATGAGCAGTTCTTC. Encoded protein: CASSWGQSYNEQFF.

This clonotype was picked up many times. This chain joins TRBV12-5 and TRBJ2-3; 10 bases line up with TRBD2. Unmatched junction bases numbered 15, after V lost 5 bases and J lost 4 bases. The germline V gene encodes CDR1 LGHNT and CDR2 FRNRAP. This CDR3 is 18 amino acids long. The CDR3 loop is CASGLETLSGGAPDTQYF. In nucleotides, the CDR3 is TGTGCTAGTGGTCTAGAAACCCTAAGCGGGGGGGCGCCAGATACGCAGTATTTT.

The chain uses TRBV2 and TRBJ1-1, with D perhaps matching TRBD1 (6 bases). Trimming shortened V by 6 bases and J by 5 bases, and 13 bases separated the two germline ends. The CDR3 is 13 residues long. Germline V gene lookup returns CDR1 SNHLY and CDR2 FYNNEI. The CDR3 here is CASSGGRGTEAFF. CDR3 DNA sequence: TGTGCCAGCAGCGGGGGGCGCGGTACTGAAGCTTTCTTT.

This chain links TRBV20-1 with TRBJ2-7; 7 bases are a match to TRBD2. CDR1 is DFQATT and CDR2 is SNEGSKA in the germline V gene (reference sequence). There are 14 residues in the CDR3. Trimming at V came to 5 bases and at J to 0 bases, leaving 7 bases not matched to a gene. CDR3 amino acids: CSAYQAGSSYEQYF. The CDR3 DNA is TGCAGTGCTTACCAAGCGGGATCCTCCTACGAGCAGTACTTC.

V and J are TRBV24-1 and TRBJ1-1; 11 bases map to TRBD1. Trimming removed 11 bases from V and 4 bases from J; junction bases left unmatched: 8. This CDR3 region has 14 residues. CDR1 is KGHDR and CDR2 is SFDVKD in the germline V gene. As DNA, the CDR3 is TGTGCCAAGACGGGGACAGGGGGTGTCACTGAAGCTTTCTTT. This codes for CAKTGTGGVTEAFF.

This clonotype was detected ten times or more. This chain connects TRBV4-3 to TRBJ2-1; 10 nucleotides agree with TRBD2. The germline V gene has CDR1 LGHNA and CDR2 YSLEER. The CDR3 has 20 amino acids. V trimming: 4 bases; J trimming: 6 bases; junction bases outside the gene matches: 21. This chain's CDR3 is CASSPPPPGLARPFCNEQFF. CDR3 nucleotides: TGCGCCAGCAGCCCTCCCCCCCCGGGACTAGCGCGCCCCTTCTGCAATGAGCAGTTCTTC.

About this clonotype itself: Germline and junction disagree at one end, which may indicate a read error. The gene calls are TRBV5-1 and TRBJ2-4; D might be TRBD1 (5 bases). This CDR3 is 14 amino acids long. In germline, CDR1 is SGHRS, CDR2 YFSETQ. The CDR3: CDSSSRVAKNIQYF. In DNA, the CDR3 is TGCGACAGCAGCTCCAGGGTAGCCAAAAACATTCAGTACTTC.

The genes are TRBV12-3 or TRBV12-4 and TRBJ2-1, with D unclear. CDR3 size: 15 residues. V lost 7 bases to trimming and J lost 4 bases, with 17 bases between them. The CDR3 here is CASTPYGAPYNEQFF. Here the CDR3 DNA reads TGTGCCAGCACGCCGTACGGAGCCCCTTACAATGAGCAGTTCTTC.

This sequence joins TRBV29-1 and TRBJ2-1, with D possibly called TRBD1 or TRBD2 (6 bases each). V lost 3 bases and J 2 bases, leaving 17 bases between the germline ends. Germline V gene data show CDR1 as SQVTM and CDR2 as ANQGSEA. The CDR3 is made up of 16 amino acids. CDR3 region: CSVDVNGGPPYNEQFF. CDR3 DNA: TGCAGCGTTGACGTCAATGGGGGGCCACCCTACAATGAGCAGTTCTTC.

The CDR3 reads CASSLRGEANEQYF. In DNA form, the CDR3 reads TGTGCCAGCAGTTTAAGGGGAGAAGCGAACGAGCAGTACTTC. The gene calls are TRBV27 and TRBJ2-7; D tentatively fits TRBD1 or TRBD2 (5 bases each). The CDR3 extends over 14 amino acids. Germline V gene data show CDR1 as MNHEY and CDR2 as SMNVEV (reference sequence). V was cut by 2 bases and J by 5 bases, with 13 bases left in between.

In regard to this clonotype: A much larger clonotype is one base distant, so this may be a read error. V and J are TRBV10-1 and TRBJ1-1; D unresolved. CDR3 size: 13 residues. The V gene lost 4 bases and the J gene lost 4 bases, with 10 bases spanning the gap. The germline CDR1 and CDR2 sequences are WNHNN and SYGVQD (reference sequence). The CDR3 nucleotides read TGCGCCAGCAGTGCTCCAGGTACCACTGAAGCTTTCTTT. It encodes CASSAPGTTEAFF.

This clonotype was recorded at least ten times. The chain couples TRBV27 to TRBJ1-2, with a weak D call TRBD1 (5 bases). The CDR3 spans 15 residues. CDR1 and CDR2 from the germline V gene are MNHEY and SMNVEV (reference sequence). Trimming left V 3 bases short and J 2 bases short, with 13 bases between. This chain's CDR3 is CASSLRGRVNYGYTF. CDR3 DNA: TGTGCCAGCAGTTTGAGAGGCAGGGTAAACTATGGCTACACCTTC.

Only a few counts were recorded for this clonotype. The junction departs from germline at one end; a sequencing error may be responsible. V is TRBV5-1 and J is TRBJ2-1; the match to TRBD2 covers 9 bases. This CDR3 region has 18 residues. From germline, CDR1 is SGHRS and CDR2 YFSETQ. The CDR3 spells CASSPGPEGLARYDEQFF. CDR3 DNA sequence: TGCGCCAGCAGCCCGGGTCCTGAGGGACTAGCTCGCTACGATGAGCAGTTCTTC.